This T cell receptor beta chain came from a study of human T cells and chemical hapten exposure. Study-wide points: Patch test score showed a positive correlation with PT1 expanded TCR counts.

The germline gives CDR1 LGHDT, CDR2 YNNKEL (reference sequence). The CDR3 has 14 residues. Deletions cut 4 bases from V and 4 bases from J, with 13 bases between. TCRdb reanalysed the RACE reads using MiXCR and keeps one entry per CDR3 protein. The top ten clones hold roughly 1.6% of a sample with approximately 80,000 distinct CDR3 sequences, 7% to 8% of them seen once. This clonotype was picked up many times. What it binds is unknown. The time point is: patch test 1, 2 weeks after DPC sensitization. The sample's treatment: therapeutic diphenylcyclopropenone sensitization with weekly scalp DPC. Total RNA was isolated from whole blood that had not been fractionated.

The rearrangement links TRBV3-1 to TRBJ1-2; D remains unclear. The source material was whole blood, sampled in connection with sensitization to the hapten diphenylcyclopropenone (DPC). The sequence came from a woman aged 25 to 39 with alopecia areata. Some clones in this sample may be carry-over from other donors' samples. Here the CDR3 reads CASSPSTDSYGYTF. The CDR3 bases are TGTGCCAGCAGCCCCTCGACGGATTCCTATGGCTACACCTTC.